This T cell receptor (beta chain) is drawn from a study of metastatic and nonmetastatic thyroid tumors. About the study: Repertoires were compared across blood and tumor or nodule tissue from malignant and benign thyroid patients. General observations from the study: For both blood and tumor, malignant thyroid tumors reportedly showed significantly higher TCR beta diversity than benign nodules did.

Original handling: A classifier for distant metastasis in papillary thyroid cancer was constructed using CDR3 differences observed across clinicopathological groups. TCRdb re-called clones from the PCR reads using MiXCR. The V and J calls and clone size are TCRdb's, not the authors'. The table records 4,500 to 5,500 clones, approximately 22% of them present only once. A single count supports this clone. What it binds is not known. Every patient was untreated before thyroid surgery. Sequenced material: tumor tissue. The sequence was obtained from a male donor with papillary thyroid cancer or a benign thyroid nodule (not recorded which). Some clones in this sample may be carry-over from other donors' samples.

The CDR3 DNA sequence: TGCGCCAGCAGCCTAAGCCTCGGGACAGGGGGTGTTACTGAAGCTTTCTTT. It translates to CASSLSLGTGGVTEAFF. This sequence joins TRBV4-1 and TRBJ1-1; 11 nucleotides line up with TRBD1. Germline V CDR1 and CDR2: MGHRA, YSYEKL. The CDR3 has 17 amino acids. The ends lost 4 bases at V and 5 bases at J; junction bases unmatched: 12.